The 25 T cell receptor beta chains below come from one sample, sequenced in a study of glioma-infiltrating T cells listed by TCRdb under 2016. Instrument used: Illumina MiSeq. TCR alpha and beta CDR3 regions were amplified with the iRepertoire nested amplicon-rescue multiplex PCR (arm-PCR) platform from RNA. The public sequencing data were trimmed at Q25 with fastp and processed into clonotypes with MiXCR by TCRdb, which kept only in-frame beta chains. Merged by CDR3 protein, the rows form single entries marked with the most common genes and DNA. This sample has about 190,000 distinct CDR3 sequences in its table, and 32% of those were observed once. The ten largest clones capture roughly 21% of the sample. Sequenced: glioma tissue, nonneoplastic brain tissue, or PBMCs (not recorded which). Receptors were obtained from a human donor with low-grade glioma or glioblastoma, undergoing nonglioma brain surgery, or in good health (not recorded which).

This clonotype was counted ten times or more. This chain connects TRBV25-1 to TRBJ2-3, with D unresolved. This CDR3 is 13 amino acids long. V was pared by 6 bases and J by 2 bases, with 9 bases between. CDR1 is MGHDK, CDR2 SYGVNS, per germline. This chain's CDR3 is CASRGWPTDTQYF. The CDR3 DNA is TGTGCCAGCAGGGGGTGGCCCACAGATACGCAGTATTTT.

About this clonotype: A read error may account for a junction end that differs from germline. The chain recombines TRBV6-5 with TRBJ2-7; TRBD1 aligns across 7 bases. The CDR3 consists of 15 residues. Germline loops: CDR1 MNHEY, CDR2 SVGAGI. CDR3 nucleotides: TGTTCCAGCATTTACAAAGGGGGCTCAGGCTACGATCAGTACTTC. This codes for CSSIYKGGSGYDQYF.

The chain uses TRBV24-1 and TRBJ2-2; 9 nucleotides align to TRBD2. Trimming took 3 bases from V and 2 from J; bases not matched to a gene: 15. The CDR3 totals 20 residues. Germline V CDR1 and CDR2: KGHDR, SFDVKD. CDR3 loop: CATSDTPDGKAGGNTGELFF. As DNA, the CDR3 is TGTGCCACCAGTGATACCCCCGACGGAAAAGCGGGAGGAAACACCGGGGAGCTGTTTTTT.

This sequence joins TRBV6-2 or TRBV6-3 and TRBJ1-4; 7 bases line up with TRBD1. The V and J ends lost 6 bases and 8 bases, in that order; junction bases with no gene match: 15. The length of the CDR3 is 16 residues. Germline V lookup: CDR1 MNHEY, CDR2 SVGEGT. For the CDR3, the DNA is TGTGCCAGCAGCCTCTCGGCACAGGGGCAAGGGGAAAAACTGTTTTTT. The encoded protein is CASSLSAQGQGEKLFF.

This clonotype has ten or more counts. The V and J genes are TRBV20-1 and TRBJ2-7; TRBD2 might be the D (6 bases). Trimming shortened V by 0 bases and J by 0 bases, and 12 bases separated the two germline ends. There are 15 residues in the CDR3. Germline V gene sequence: CDR1 DFQATT, CDR2 SNEGSKA (reference sequence). CDR3 loop: CSARDLGEVSYEQYF. The DNA of the CDR3 is TGCAGTGCTAGAGATCTTGGGGAGGTCTCCTACGAGCAGTACTTC.

This clonotype has just one count. This may be a read error, as it is one base from a much larger clone. This chain links TRBV4-1 with TRBJ2-7; no firm D call. With 0 bases removed from V and 7 bases from J, the gap between germline ends came to 13 bases. Germline V gene lookup returns CDR1 MGHRA and CDR2 YSYEKL. This CDR3 is built from 14 residues. The CDR3 region has the DNA TGCGCCAGCAGCCAAGAGCAGGCGAGCAATGAGCAGTACTTC. Amino acids: CASSQEQASNEQYF.

As regards this clonotype: The CDR3 does not end in the conserved phenylalanine or tryptophan, so this is likely a read error. The chain employs TRBV27 and TRBJ2-7, with TRBD2 matching over 12 bases. Germline assignment: CDR1 MNHEY and CDR2 SMNVEV (reference sequence). The CDR3 runs to 15 residues. J gave up 3 bases and V 4 bases, and 4 bases lay outside the gene matches. The CDR3 loop reads CASSSGTSGRYEQYS. In nucleotides, the CDR3 is TGTGCCAGCAGTTCCGGGACTAGCGGGCGCTACGAGCAGTACTCC.

The chain joins TRBV12-3 or TRBV12-4 to TRBJ2-7, with 7 bases lining up with TRBD2. The CDR3 has 16 amino acids. V trimming: 5 bases; J trimming: 0 bases; junction bases outside the gene matches: 10. DNA of the CDR3: TGTGCCAGCAGTGGGGGTCTAGCGGTTAGCTCCTACGAGCAGTACTTC. It encodes CASSGGLAVSSYEQYF.

This clonotype was seen many times. This sequence joins TRBV7-2 and TRBJ2-1; D is unclear. There are 15 residues in the CDR3. The V end lost 1 base, the J end lost 5 bases, and 12 bases lay between the germline ends. Germline loops: CDR1 SGHTA, CDR2 FQGNSA. Here the CDR3 DNA reads TGTGCCAGCAGCTTAGGGTTGGTTATCAACAATGAGCAGTTCTTC. It codes for CASSLGLVINNEQFF.

V is TRBV30 and J is TRBJ1-1; 7 bases align to TRBD1. J gave up 1 base and V 1 base, and 6 bases lay outside the gene matches. The CDR3 covers 15 residues. Germline loops: CDR1 GTSNPN, CDR2 SVGIG (reference sequence). The CDR3 loop reads CAWSALPGGNTEAFF. The CDR3 DNA sequence: TGTGCCTGGAGTGCCCTCCCAGGGGGGAACACTGAAGCTTTCTTT.

In its sample, this clonotype was seen many times. The chain uses TRBV7-2 and TRBJ2-5; 7 bases line up with TRBD1. This CDR3 spans 13 amino acids. Germline CDR1 SGHTA, CDR2 FQGNSA. After removal of 4 bases from V and 2 bases from J, the junction contained 1 base not matched to a gene. For the CDR3, the DNA is TGTGCCAGCAGCTGGGGACAGCAAGAGACCCAGTACTTC. Translation gives CASSWGQQETQYF.

This clonotype appeared many times. In DNA form, the CDR3 reads TGTGCCAGCAGAACTTCCGGAGAGCTTTACAATGAGCAGTTCTTC. Translated, it gives CASRTSGELYNEQFF. The genes are TRBV7-3 and TRBJ2-1; D is undetermined. The CDR3 spans 15 residues. Trimming took 6 bases from V and 4 from J, leaving 16 bases between them. The germline CDR1 and CDR2 sequences are SGHTA and FQGTGA.

In this sample, this clonotype turned up many times. V and J are TRBV7-3 and TRBJ2-1, with 14 positions matching TRBD2. The V and J ends lost 5 bases and 7 bases, in that order; junction bases with no gene match: 7. Germline CDR1 and CDR2: SGHTA and FQGTGA. The CDR3 runs to 16 residues. As DNA, the CDR3 is TGTGCCAGCAGCCTGGGACTAGCGGGAGTTATGAATGAGCAGTTCTTC. It specifies CASSLGLAGVMNEQFF.

The table lists this clonotype with many counts. CDR3 in amino acids: CASSLRGTAQETQYF. The DNA for the CDR3 is TGTGCCAGCAGCTTGCGGGGAACAGCCCAAGAGACCCAGTACTTC. This chain connects TRBV5-8 to TRBJ2-5; D is perhaps TRBD2 (5 bases). Trimming took 1 base from V and 1 from J, leaving 11 bases between them. In germline, CDR1 is SGHTS, CDR2 YDEGEE. The CDR3 spans 15 residues.

On this clonotype itself: Germline is not matched at one junction end, which may reflect a read error. V usage is TRBV6-6 and J usage is TRBJ2-6, with TRBD2 identical over 8 bases. This CDR3 spans 17 amino acids. Germline CDR1 reads MNHNY; CDR2 reads SVGAGI (reference sequence). The CDR3 nucleotides are TGCGCCAGCAGTTACTCCCCGACTAGCGCTGGGGCCAACGTCCTGTCTTTC. It translates to CASSYSPTSAGANVLSF.

The sample holds many counts of this clonotype. J is TRBJ2-2 and V is TRBV28; no clear D. V was trimmed by 10 bases and J by 0 bases, leaving 12 bases between them. CDR1 is MDHEN, CDR2 SYDVKM, per germline. The CDR3 loop spans 14 amino acids. The CDR3 reads CATHPHSNTGELFF. The CDR3 nucleotides are TGTGCCACCCACCCCCACTCGAACACCGGGGAGCTGTTTTTT.

Many counts were recorded for this clonotype. This chain uses TRBV27 with TRBJ2-7; TRBD1 agrees at 8 bases. V trimming: 3 bases; J trimming: 4 bases; junction bases outside the gene matches: 11. Germline CDR1 is MNHEY and CDR2 is SMNVEV (reference sequence). This CDR3 region has 16 residues. The CDR3 is CASSLIGTGGSYEQYF. The DNA of the CDR3 is TGTGCCAGCAGTTTGATCGGGACAGGTGGATCTTACGAGCAGTACTTC.

Notes on this clonotype: A read error may explain this, as a much larger clone is one base away. The chain links TRBV7-9 to TRBJ2-1; TRBD1 is a possible D gene (6 bases). Germline CDR1 SEHNR, CDR2 FQNEAQ (reference sequence). This CDR3 region has 14 residues. Between the trimmed V and J ends, which lost 5 bases and 9 bases, there was a span of 17 bases. The CDR3 spells CASSPTLGGREQFF. The CDR3 DNA sequence: TGTGCCAGCAGCCCAACACTAGGGGGTCGTGAGCAGTTCTTC.

The chain links TRBV29-1 to TRBJ1-2; 9 bases agree with TRBD1. The CDR3 covers 13 residues. Germline V gene lookup returns CDR1 SQVTM and CDR2 ANQGSEA. V was pared by 6 bases and J by 7 bases, with 9 bases of the junction left unmatched. CDR3 amino acids: CSVPGQGLSGYTF. The CDR3, as DNA: TGCAGCGTACCGGGACAGGGATTAAGTGGCTACACCTTC.

This clonotype was detected ten times or more. This rearrangement joins TRBV20-1 to TRBJ2-7; D is perhaps TRBD1 (5 bases). CDR3 length: 12 residues. Germline values: CDR1 DFQATT, CDR2 SNEGSKA (reference sequence). Trimming stripped 3 bases from V and 3 bases from J, with 9 bases between. CDR3 nucleotides: TGCAGTGCTAGCAGGGATCTCTACGAGCAGTACTTC. Translated: CSASRDLYEQYF.

Note on this clonotype: A clone one base away is much larger, so this may be a read error. The chain recombines TRBV29-1 with TRBJ2-7, with 7 bases identical to TRBD2. The CDR3 is 12 amino acids. V lost 5 bases to trimming and J lost 2 bases; unmatched junction nucleotides: 3. Germline loops: CDR1 SQVTM, CDR2 ANQGSEA. CDR3 nucleotide sequence: TGCAGCGTTCTAGCGGAGGCCTACGAGCAGTACTTC. It codes for CSVLAEAYEQYF.

This clonotype was observed many times. V gene TRBV20-1 combines with J gene TRBJ2-3; 13 bases fit TRBD2. The V gene end was trimmed by 2 bases and the J gene end by 5 bases; junction bases not matched to a gene: 7. Per germline, CDR1 DFQATT and CDR2 SNEGSKA (reference sequence). The length of the CDR3 is 16 residues. CDR3 coding DNA: TGCAGTGCTAGACTAACTAGCGGGAGGGGGAAAGATACGCAGTATTTT. It translates to CSARLTSGRGKDTQYF.

In this sample, this clonotype turned up many times. J is TRBJ1-6 and V is TRBV28; the match to TRBD1 covers 7 bases. Germline loops: CDR1 MDHEN, CDR2 SYDVKM. With 8 bases clipped from V and 10 bases from J, the junction kept 8 bases outside the gene matches. The CDR3 contains 13 residues. The CDR3 spells CASGRGRRSPLHF. For the CDR3, the DNA is TGTGCCAGCGGAAGGGGGCGGCGATCACCCCTCCACTTT.

There are many counts of this clonotype. The gene calls are TRBV24-1 and TRBJ2-3, with 13 bases aligning to TRBD2. The CDR3 contains 17 residues. Trimming cost V 4 bases and J 9 bases; bases outside gene matches: 12. Germline V gene data show CDR1 as KGHDR and CDR2 as SFDVKD. CDR3 nucleotide sequence: TGTGCCACCAGTGACTACCCCGGGACTAGCGGGATGGGGACGCAGTATTTT. This sequence encodes CATSDYPGTSGMGTQYF.

The sample holds many counts of this clonotype. V gene TRBV24-1 combines with J gene TRBJ1-5; no reliable D call. Trimming took 2 bases from V and 4 from J, leaving 5 bases between them. The germline CDR1 and CDR2 sequences are KGHDR and SFDVKD. This CDR3 contains 13 residues. The CDR3 loop reads CATSDYGNQPQHF. The CDR3 DNA follows: TGTGCCACCAGTGATTACGGGAATCAGCCCCAGCATTTT.